One TCR beta chain is described in this entry. The antigen is not known. The data belong to a study of memory CD4+ T cells and cytomegalovirus serostatus. Study-level information: Healthy Belgian adult donors included about 10 CMV-positive and 24 CMV-negative people. Study-level findings and limits: CD4+ memory repertoires contained about 40% of the roughly 160 reported CMV TCRbeta sequences. The CMV-associated TCR signature appears largely within the CD4+ memory repertoire.

Repertoires were generated with immunoSEQ multiplex PCR, while TCRdb's copy carries only in-frame clones and drops some. The sample holds tens of thousands of clones, around 80% seen once. Trimming stripped 2 bases from V and 0 bases from J, with 12 bases between. Germline V lookup: CDR1 SGHTA, CDR2 FQGNSA. CDR3 length equals 16 residues. The sort gate was single viable CD3+CD4+CD8-CD45RO+ cells for memory CD4+ T cells. V and J are TRBV7-2 and TRBJ2-3; D is ambiguous. Sequencing was performed on memory CD4+ T cells from blood. This sequence originates from an adult in good health and CMV-seronegative. CDR3 sequence reads: CASSLQSSASTDTQYF. The CDR3 DNA is TGTGCCAGCAGCTTACAGTCTAGTGCTAGCACAGATACGCAGTATTTT. Drawing the rest from reference TRBV7-2 and TRBJ2-3, the complete variable domain is GAGVSQSPSNKVTEKGKDVELRCDPISGHTALYWYRQSLGQGLEFLIYFQGNSAPDKSGLPSDRFSAERTGGSVSTLTIQRTQQEDSAVYLCASSLQSSASTDTQYFGPGTRLTVL.